This T cell receptor (beta chain) was sequenced during a study of T-cell reconstitution after alpha-beta-depleted transplantation in children. This CDR3 has 12 amino acids. CDR1 and CDR2 from the germline V gene are SQVTM and ANQGSEA. The V end was cut by 6 bases, the J end by 6 bases, with 14 bases between. Unique molecular identifiers were used in preparing the TCRbeta library. Using its own MiXCR run on the PCR reads, TCRdb lists one record per CDR3 protein. The data show more than 20,000 distinct CDR3 sequences, with about 11% seen just once and around a quarter held by the top ten. This sequence originates from a human donor who donated a stem cell graft to a child with chronic granulomatous disease. Sequencing was performed on PBMCs from the stem cell graft donor, taken from the stem cell graft. The chain has TRBV29-1 and TRBJ1-1, with a possible D match to TRBD1 (5 bases). This CDR3 is CSVEGIRPEAFF. The CDR3, as DNA: TGCAGCGTGGAGGGGATACGCCCTGAAGCTTTCTTT.